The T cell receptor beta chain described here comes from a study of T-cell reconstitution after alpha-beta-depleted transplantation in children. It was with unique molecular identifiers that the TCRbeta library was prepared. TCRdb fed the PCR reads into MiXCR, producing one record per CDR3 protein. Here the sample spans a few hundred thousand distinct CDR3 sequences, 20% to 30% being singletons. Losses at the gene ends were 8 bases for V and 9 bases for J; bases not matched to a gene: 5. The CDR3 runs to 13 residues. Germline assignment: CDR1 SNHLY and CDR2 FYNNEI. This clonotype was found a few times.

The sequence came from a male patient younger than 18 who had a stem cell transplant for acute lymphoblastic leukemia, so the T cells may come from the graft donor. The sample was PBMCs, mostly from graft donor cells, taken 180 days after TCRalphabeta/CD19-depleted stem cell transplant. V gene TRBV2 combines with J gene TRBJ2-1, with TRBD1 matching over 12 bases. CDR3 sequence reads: CASGGQGATEQFF. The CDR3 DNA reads TGTGCCAGCGGGGGACAGGGGGCGACTGAGCAGTTCTTC. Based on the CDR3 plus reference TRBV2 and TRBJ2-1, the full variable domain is EPEVTQTPSHQVTQMGQEVILRCVPISNHLYFYWYRQILGQKVEFLVSFYNNEISEKSEIFDDQFSVERPDGSNFTLKIRSTKLEDSAMYFCASGGQGATEQFFGPGTRLTVL.